Following are 30 T cell receptor beta chains from one sample sequenced in a study of neurological immune-mediated disorders. One entry per CDR3 protein results from TCRdb running MiXCR on the 5' RACE reads. The table records roughly 100,000 distinct CDR3 sequences, roughly a tenth of them present only once. Documented time point: longitudinal time-point 3. Material: PBMCs. These receptors all stem from a female donor with HTLV-1-associated myelopathy (HAM/TSP).

There are many counts of this clonotype. V usage is TRBV5-5 and J usage is TRBJ1-6; D gene uncertain. Germline-derived CDR1 and CDR2 are SGHKS and YYEKEE (reference sequence). This CDR3 spans 14 amino acids. Trimming pared 1 base from V and 9 bases from J, leaving 11 bases between. CDR3 sequence reads: CASSLWGEGSPLHF. CDR3 in DNA: TGTGCCAGCAGCTTGTGGGGTGAAGGTTCACCCCTCCACTTT.

This clonotype was counted at least ten times. The chain joins TRBV27 to TRBJ1-6, with D unclear. Deletions cut 4 bases from V and 10 bases from J, with 14 bases between. Looked up from germline, CDR1 is MNHEY and CDR2 is SMNVEV (reference sequence). The CDR3 is 14 amino acids. CDR3 coding DNA: TGTGCCAGCAGTTCGGGAGGCCCAAGATCACCCCTCCACTTT. Protein sequence: CASSSGGPRSPLHF.

This clonotype appeared many times. The V and J genes are TRBV9 and TRBJ2-4; 8 bases are shared with TRBD1. CDR3 size: 14 residues. The V gene end was trimmed by 3 bases and the J gene end by 7 bases; junction bases not matched to a gene: 6. Germline loops: CDR1 SGDLS, CDR2 YYNGEE. In nucleotides, the CDR3 is TGTGCCAGCAGCGGAGGACAGGGTGGGAACATTCAGTACTTC. This gives the protein CASSGGQGGNIQYF.

Regarding this clonotype: A read error may account for a junction end that differs from germline. V gene TRBV20-1 combines with J gene TRBJ2-3, with TRBD2 identical over 8 bases. The germline gives CDR1 DFQATT, CDR2 SNEGSKA (reference sequence). The CDR3 contains 15 residues. The CDR3 region has the DNA TGCAGTGCTAGCCAACTATCGGGGGGGCTGGGTACGCACTATTTT. Protein: CSASQLSGGLGTHYF.

This clonotype was detected many times. The chain recombines TRBV4-3 with TRBJ2-1; 9 bases line up with TRBD1. Unmatched junction bases numbered 8, after V lost 0 bases and J lost 8 bases. This CDR3 region has 16 residues. The V gene's germline CDR1 is LGHNA and CDR2 YSLEER. CDR3 sequence (DNA): TGCGCCAGCAGCCAAGATATTGGGACAGGGAACGATGAGCAGTTCTTC. It specifies CASSQDIGTGNDEQFF.

This clonotype showed up just a few times. CDR3 loop: CASSPRGVSSYEQYF. The CDR3 region has the DNA TGTGCCAGCAGCCCAAGGGGGGTTAGCTCCTACGAGCAGTACTTC. This rearrangement joins TRBV7-8 to TRBJ2-7; D assignment may be TRBD1 or TRBD2 (6 bases each). This CDR3 is 15 amino acids long. V was cut by 5 bases and J by 0 bases, with 14 bases left in between. Per germline, CDR1 SGHVS and CDR2 FQNEAQ. The full variable domain, rest sourced from reference TRBV7-8 and TRBJ2-7, is GAGVSQSPRYKVAKRGQDVALRCDPISGHVSLFWYQQALGQGPEFLTYFQNEAQLDKSGLPSDRFFAERPEGSVSTLKIQRTQQEDSAVYLCASSPRGVSSYEQYFGPGTRLTVT.

This clonotype occurred many times. The V call is TRBV5-1, the J call TRBJ2-7; TRBD1 is a possible D gene (6 bases). Trimming took off 0 bases at V and 7 bases at J, with 14 bases between the two ends. The CDR3 contains 14 residues. The germline V gene encodes CDR1 SGHRS and CDR2 YFSETQ. For the CDR3, the DNA is TGCGCCAGCAGCTTGGGACAGGTACAGGGTGAGCAGTACTTC. Protein product: CASSLGQVQGEQYF. Together with reference TRBV5-1 and TRBJ2-7, the CDR3 gives the full variable domain: KAGVTQTPRYLIKTRGQQVTLSCSPISGHRSVSWYQQTPGQGLQFLFEYFSETQRNKGNFPGRFSGRQFSNSRSEMNVSTLELGDSALYLCASSLGQVQGEQYFGPGTRLTVT.

This clonotype was found many times. This chain uses TRBV6-5 with TRBJ2-5, with 8 bases fitting TRBD2. The CDR3 runs 14 residues. V lost 5 bases, J lost 4 bases, and 6 bases stayed unmatched. The germline gives CDR1 MNHEY, CDR2 SVGAGI. The CDR3, as DNA: TGTGCCAGCAGTGCTGGACTAGCATCAGAGACCCAGTACTTC. This codes for CASSAGLASETQYF.

This clonotype was seen ten or more times. This chain uses TRBV5-1 with TRBJ2-7, with 12 bases fitting TRBD1. The CDR3 covers 14 residues. Trimming at V came to 4 bases and at J to 6 bases, leaving 5 bases not matched to a gene. The germline CDR1 and CDR2 sequences are SGHRS and YFSETQ. This CDR3 is CASSPRDRGLEQYF. The CDR3 coding sequence is TGCGCCAGCAGCCCTCGGGACAGGGGGCTCGAGCAGTACTTC.

This clonotype showed up just once. This chain joins TRBV18 and TRBJ1-1; no firm D call. The V end lost 3 bases, the J end lost 6 bases, and 11 bases lay between the germline ends. From germline, CDR1 is KGHSH and CDR2 LQKENI. This CDR3 has 13 amino acids. CDR3 residues: CASSPYAGAEAFF. The CDR3 DNA is TGTGCCAGCTCACCTTATGCGGGCGCTGAAGCTTTCTTT. The full variable domain, rest sourced from reference TRBV18 and TRBJ1-1, is NAGVMQNPRHLVRRRGQEARLRCSPMKGHSHVYWYRQLPEEGLKFMVYLQKENIIDESGMPKERFSAEFPKEGPSILRIQQVVRGDSAAYFCASSPYAGAEAFFGQGTRLTVV.

This clonotype showed up many times. This rearrangement joins TRBV12-3 or TRBV12-4 to TRBJ2-7; maybe TRBD1 (5 bases). The CDR3 sequence is 13 residues long. Deletions cut 2 bases from V and 12 bases from J, with 17 bases between. CDR3 nucleotide sequence: TGTGCCAGCAGTTTATCGGCAGGAAACCAGGGGTACTTC. Translation gives CASSLSAGNQGYF.

This clonotype was observed at least ten times. The V and J genes are TRBV12-3 or TRBV12-4 and TRBJ2-3, with TRBD1 identical over 11 bases. CDR3 size: 16 residues. V dropped 5 bases and J dropped 5; count of bases not matched to a gene: 9. The CDR3 region is CASSVPRTGGIDTQYF. The CDR3, as DNA: TGTGCCAGCAGTGTCCCTCGGACAGGGGGCATAGATACGCAGTATTTT.

In this sample, this clonotype turned up many times. V is TRBV20-1 and J is TRBJ2-7, with D maybe TRBD2 (6 bases). Trimming pared 3 bases from V and 7 bases from J, leaving 16 bases between. Germline V gene data show CDR1 as DFQATT and CDR2 as SNEGSKA (reference sequence). The CDR3 spans 13 residues. CDR3 sequence (DNA): TGCAGTGCTAGTCCATCAGGGACTCGGGAGCAGTACTTC. Translating gives CSASPSGTREQYF.

This clonotype was observed at least ten times. This chain links TRBV5-1 with TRBJ1-1; D ambiguous. The CDR3 loop spans 14 amino acids. The ends were cut back, 4 bases at V and 1 base at J, with 11 bases in the middle. Germline lookup yields CDR1 SGHRS and CDR2 YFSETQ. DNA for the CDR3: TGCGCCAGCAGCCTTGGTCAGAGGAACACTGAAGCTTTCTTT. This sequence encodes CASSLGQRNTEAFF.

The chain combines TRBV19 with TRBJ2-7; the D is unclear. The ends were cut back, 2 bases at V and 6 bases at J, with 11 bases in the middle. The CDR3 covers 13 residues. Germline V gives CDR1 LNHDA, CDR2 SQIVND (reference sequence). CDR3: CASSISSVLEQYF. The DNA of the CDR3 is TGTGCCAGTAGTATATCGTCGGTCCTCGAGCAGTACTTC.

This clonotype was counted between two and nine times. V is TRBV12-3 or TRBV12-4 and J is TRBJ2-7; the D is unclear. CDR3 size: 13 residues. V was cut by 8 bases and J by 5 bases, with 16 bases left in between. The CDR3, as DNA: TGTGCCAGCGCCCTGGACGGGTACGACGAGCAGTACTTC. It encodes CASALDGYDEQYF.

The J gene is TRBJ1-2, the V gene TRBV15, with TRBD1 as a possible D gene (5 bases). V lost 0 bases and J lost 5, with 10 bases in between. This CDR3 spans 14 amino acids. In germline, CDR1 is LNHNV, CDR2 YYDKDF (reference sequence). This CDR3 reads CATSRDQRGYGYTF. CDR3 nucleotide sequence: TGTGCCACCAGCAGAGATCAGCGGGGGTATGGCTACACCTTC.

Ten or more counts support this clonotype. The rearrangement links TRBV28 to TRBJ2-3; tentative D call: TRBD2 (6 bases). Germline CDR1 MDHEN, CDR2 SYDVKM. V dropped 5 bases and J dropped 1 base, with 16 bases sitting between them. CDR3 size: 16 residues. In nucleotides, the CDR3 is TGTGCCAGCAGTGACCTCAGTAGCGGCCGCACAGATACGCAGTATTTT. Translated, it gives CASSDLSSGRTDTQYF. The full variable domain, completed using reference TRBV28 and TRBJ2-3, is DVKVTQSSRYLVKRTGEKVFLECVQDMDHENMFWYRQDPGLGLRLIYFSYDVKMKEKGDIPEGYSVSREKKERFSLILESASTNQTSMYLCASSDLSSGRTDTQYFGPGTRLTVL.

This clonotype was seen ten or more times. CDR3 coding DNA: TGTGCCAGCAGTCCTGGGTTAGGGGGCCTTGAAGAGACCCAGTACTTC. Translation: CASSPGLGGLEETQYF. The V call is TRBV7-9, the J call TRBJ2-5, with TRBD1 matching over 7 bases. The CDR3 extends over 16 amino acids. V lost 6 bases, J lost 3 bases, and 13 bases stayed unmatched. Germline V lookup: CDR1 SEHNR, CDR2 FQNEAQ (reference sequence).

This clonotype appeared many times. The rearrangement joins TRBV20-1 to TRBJ1-1, with D possibly matching TRBD1 (6 bases). The CDR3 has 14 amino acids. V lost 6 bases, J lost 2 bases, and 16 bases lay in between. Germline CDR1 is DFQATT and CDR2 is SNEGSKA (reference sequence). CDR3 DNA: TGCAGTGCCCAACCAACCGGGACAAACACTGAAGCTTTCTTT. Protein product: CSAQPTGTNTEAFF.

The chain joins TRBV11-2 to TRBJ2-1; a possible D gene is TRBD2 (7 bases). Germline V CDR1 and CDR2: SGHAT, FQNNGV. V lost 8 bases to trimming and J lost 2 bases, with 22 bases between them. CDR3 length: 17 residues. CDR3 loop: CASGKRGAPSAYNEQFF. CDR3 sequence (DNA): TGTGCCAGCGGCAAACGGGGGGCTCCTTCAGCCTACAATGAGCAGTTCTTC.

This clonotype was seen only a few times. The chain is built from TRBV28 and TRBJ1-1, with TRBD1 identical over 8 bases. The ends lost 7 bases at V and 4 bases at J; junction bases unmatched: 8. CDR1 is MDHEN and CDR2 is SYDVKM in the germline V gene. This CDR3 region has 14 residues. In DNA, the CDR3 is TGTGCCAGCACCTCCACAGGGGGTGGCACTGAAGCTTTCTTT. This translates into CASTSTGGGTEAFF.

This clonotype appeared many times. The chain couples TRBV7-8 to TRBJ2-7; D might be TRBD2 (6 bases). Trimming cost V 1 base and J 0 bases, with 13 bases left between them. The CDR3 covers 16 residues. Germline CDR1 and CDR2: SGHVS and FQNEAQ. As DNA, the CDR3 is TGTGCCAGCAGCTTAGGGAGGGGCAGGAGCTCCTACGAGCAGTACTTC. It is translated as CASSLGRGRSSYEQYF.

This clonotype showed up just a few times. The chain carries TRBV20-1 and TRBJ1-5, with a weak D call TRBD1 (5 bases). CDR3 length: 16 amino acids. The V end was cut by 3 bases, the J end by 4 bases, with 19 bases between. The germline V gene has CDR1 DFQATT and CDR2 SNEGSKA (reference sequence). CDR3 sequence (DNA): TGCAGTGCTAGTAACCTTGGGGCACGAGGGAATCAGCCCCAGCATTTT. This gives the protein CSASNLGARGNQPQHF.

There are many counts of this clonotype. V usage is TRBV19 and J usage is TRBJ2-1; possibly TRBD2 for D (8 bases). In germline, CDR1 is LNHDA, CDR2 SQIVND (reference sequence). V gave up 2 bases and J gave up 7 bases, with 15 bases separating them. The CDR3 is made up of 15 amino acids. The CDR3 region has the DNA TGTGCCAGTAGTATACGGGAGGGGGCCTCAAATGAGCAGTTCTTC. It translates to CASSIREGASNEQFF.

This clonotype showed up many times. The J gene is TRBJ2-1, the V gene TRBV15, with D perhaps TRBD2 (5 bases). This CDR3 has 13 amino acids. CDR1 LNHNV and CDR2 YYDKDF come from the germline V gene (reference sequence). In DNA form, the CDR3 reads TGTGCTAGCGAGTCAGGCTCCTACAATGAGCAGTTCTTC. It translates to CASESGSYNEQFF.

The chain links TRBV11-2 to TRBJ1-6; D remains unclear. Deletions cut 5 bases from V and 5 bases from J, with 10 bases between. The CDR3 is made up of 14 amino acids. Germline CDR1 SGHAT, CDR2 FQNNGV. CDR3 region: CASSPRTNNSPLHF. The DNA for the CDR3 is TGTGCCAGCAGCCCAAGGACGAATAATTCACCCCTCCACTTT.

This clonotype was seen repeatedly, ten times or more. This chain connects TRBV10-2 to TRBJ2-3; 9 nucleotides line up with TRBD2. The CDR3 is 15 amino acids. The ends lost 4 bases at V and 3 bases at J; junction bases unmatched: 5. The germline CDR1 and CDR2 sequences are WSHSY and SAAADI. Written as DNA, the CDR3 is TGCGCCAGCAGTGTGCGGGGGGGCGGGACAGATACGCAGTATTTT. This translates into CASSVRGGGTDTQYF.

Ten or more counts support this clonotype. The J gene is TRBJ1-2, the V gene TRBV20-1; 10 bases line up with TRBD1. The CDR3 length is 13 residues. The V gene's germline CDR1 is DFQATT and CDR2 SNEGSKA (reference sequence). With 5 bases clipped from V and 7 bases from J, the junction kept 7 bases outside the gene matches. Here the CDR3 reads CSAARQGASGYTF. The CDR3 nucleotides read TGCAGTGCTGCCCGACAGGGGGCGAGTGGCTACACCTTC.

This clonotype appeared many times. The chain carries TRBV7-9 and TRBJ2-1; D might be TRBD1 or TRBD2, each matching 5 bases. CDR1 SEHNR and CDR2 FQNEAQ come from the germline V gene (reference sequence). Trimming left V 1 base short and J 8 bases short, with 12 bases between. The CDR3 extends over 14 amino acids. The CDR3: CASSLVGGEDEQFF. CDR3 DNA: TGTGCCAGCAGCTTAGTTGGGGGAGAGGATGAGCAGTTCTTC.